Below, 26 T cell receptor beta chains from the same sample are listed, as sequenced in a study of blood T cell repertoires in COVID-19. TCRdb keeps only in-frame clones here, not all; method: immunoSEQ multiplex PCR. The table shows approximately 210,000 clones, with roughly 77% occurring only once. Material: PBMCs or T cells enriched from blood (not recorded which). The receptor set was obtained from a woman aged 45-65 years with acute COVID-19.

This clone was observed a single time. The CDR3 reads CASSSQGYEQYV. The CDR3 DNA sequence: TGTGCCAGCAGCTCACAGGGTTATGAGCAGTACGTC. The chain carries TRBV12-3 or TRBV12-4 and TRBJ2-7; possibly TRBD1 for D (6 bases). The CDR3 extends over 12 amino acids. With 6 bases removed from V and 7 bases from J, the gap between germline ends came to 13 bases.

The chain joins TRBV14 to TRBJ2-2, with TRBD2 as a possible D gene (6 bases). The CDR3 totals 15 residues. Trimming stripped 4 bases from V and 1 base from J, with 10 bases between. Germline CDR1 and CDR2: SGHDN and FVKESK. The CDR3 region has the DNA TGTGCCAGCAGCCCCCTGGGGGGGAACACCGGGGAGCTGTTTTTT. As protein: CASSPLGGNTGELFF.

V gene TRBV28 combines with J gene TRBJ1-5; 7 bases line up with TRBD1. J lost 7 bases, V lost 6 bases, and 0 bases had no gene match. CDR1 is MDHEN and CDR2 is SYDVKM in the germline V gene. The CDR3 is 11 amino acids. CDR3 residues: CASRGQQPQHF. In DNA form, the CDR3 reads TGTGCCAGCAGGGGACAGCAGCCCCAGCATTTT.

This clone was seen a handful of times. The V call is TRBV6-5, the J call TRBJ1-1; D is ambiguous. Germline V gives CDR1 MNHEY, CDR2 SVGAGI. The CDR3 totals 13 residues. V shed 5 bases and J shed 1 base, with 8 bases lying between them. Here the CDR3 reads CASSPLGNTEAFF. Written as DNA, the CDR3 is TGTGCCAGCAGTCCCCTAGGGAACACTGAAGCTTTCTTT.

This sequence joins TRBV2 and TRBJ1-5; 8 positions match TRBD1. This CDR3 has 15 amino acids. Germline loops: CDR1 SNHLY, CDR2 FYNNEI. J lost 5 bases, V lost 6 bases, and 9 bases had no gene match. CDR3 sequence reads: CASRAGQGGHQPQHF. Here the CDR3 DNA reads TGTGCCAGCAGGGCCGGACAGGGTGGGCATCAGCCCCAGCATTTT.

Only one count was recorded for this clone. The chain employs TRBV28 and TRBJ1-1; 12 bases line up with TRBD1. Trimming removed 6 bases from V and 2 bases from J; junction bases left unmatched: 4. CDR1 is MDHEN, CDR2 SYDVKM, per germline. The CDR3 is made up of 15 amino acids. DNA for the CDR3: TGTGCCAGCAGAGGGACAGGGGGCTCAAACACTGAAGCTTTCTTT. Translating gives CASRGTGGSNTEAFF.

The CDR3: CASSPEGPRAGTEAFF. The CDR3 bases are TGTGCCAGCAGCCCGGAGGGGCCCAGGGCGGGCACTGAAGCTTTCTTT. V and J are TRBV5-4 and TRBJ1-1; TRBD1 is a possible D gene (5 bases). This CDR3 has 16 residues. Germline V lookup: CDR1 SGHNT, CDR2 YYREEE (reference sequence). Trimming took 4 bases from V and 4 from J, leaving 20 bases between them.

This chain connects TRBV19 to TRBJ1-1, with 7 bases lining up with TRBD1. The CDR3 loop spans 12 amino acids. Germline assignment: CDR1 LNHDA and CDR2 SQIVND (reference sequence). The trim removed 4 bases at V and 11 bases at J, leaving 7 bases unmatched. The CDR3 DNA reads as TGTGCCAGTAGTACCTTAACAGGGGAGGCTTTCTTT. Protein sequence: CASSTLTGEAFF.

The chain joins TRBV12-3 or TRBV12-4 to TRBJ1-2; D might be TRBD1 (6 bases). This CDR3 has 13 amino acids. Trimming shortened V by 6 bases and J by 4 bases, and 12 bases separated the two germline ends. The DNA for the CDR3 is TGTGCCAGCAGCCCGGGACAATTCTATGGCTACACCTTC. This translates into CASSPGQFYGYTF.

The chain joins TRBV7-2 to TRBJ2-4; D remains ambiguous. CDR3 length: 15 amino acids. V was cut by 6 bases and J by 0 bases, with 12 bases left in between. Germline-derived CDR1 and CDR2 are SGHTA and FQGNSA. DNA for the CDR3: TGTGCCAGCAGGACTGAAAGCATAGCCAAAAACATTCAGTACTTC. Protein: CASRTESIAKNIQYF.

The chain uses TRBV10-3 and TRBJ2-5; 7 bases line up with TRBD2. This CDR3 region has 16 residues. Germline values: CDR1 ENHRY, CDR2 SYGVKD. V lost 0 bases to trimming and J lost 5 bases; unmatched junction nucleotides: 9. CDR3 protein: CAISESAGGIMETQYF. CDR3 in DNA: TGTGCCATCAGTGAGTCGGCCGGGGGGATCATGGAGACCCAGTACTTC.

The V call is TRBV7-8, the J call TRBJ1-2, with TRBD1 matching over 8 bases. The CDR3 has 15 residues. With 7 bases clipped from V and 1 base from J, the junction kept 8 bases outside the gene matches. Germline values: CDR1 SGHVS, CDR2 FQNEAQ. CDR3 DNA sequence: TGTGCCAGCACCTCACGGACAGGGCGTAACTATGGCTACACCTTC. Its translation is CASTSRTGRNYGYTF.

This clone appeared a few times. The CDR3 region has the DNA TGTGCCAGCAGTTCCCTAGGCTATGGCTACACCTTC. Its translation is CASSSLGYGYTF. The chain couples TRBV12-3 or TRBV12-4 to TRBJ1-2, with no clear D. The CDR3 contains 12 residues. Trimming pared 4 bases from V and 4 bases from J, leaving 7 bases between.

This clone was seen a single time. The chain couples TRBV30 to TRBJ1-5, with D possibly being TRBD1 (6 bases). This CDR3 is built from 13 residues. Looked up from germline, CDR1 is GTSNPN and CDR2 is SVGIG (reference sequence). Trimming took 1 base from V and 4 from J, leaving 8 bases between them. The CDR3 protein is CAWSEGGNQPQHF. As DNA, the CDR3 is TGTGCCTGGAGTGAAGGGGGAAATCAGCCCCAGCATTTT. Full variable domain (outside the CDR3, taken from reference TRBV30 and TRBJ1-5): SQTIHQWPATLVQPVGSPLSLECTVEGTSNPNLYWYRQAAGRGLQLLFYSVGIGQISSEVPQNLSASRPQDRQFILSSKKLLLSDSGFYLCAWSEGGNQPQHFGDGTRLSIL.

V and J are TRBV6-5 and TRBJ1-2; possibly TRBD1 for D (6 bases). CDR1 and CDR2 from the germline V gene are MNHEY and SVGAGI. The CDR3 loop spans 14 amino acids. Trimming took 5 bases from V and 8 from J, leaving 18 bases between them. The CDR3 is CASSPHRDGVGYTF. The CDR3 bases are TGTGCCAGCAGTCCGCACAGGGATGGGGTAGGCTACACCTTC.

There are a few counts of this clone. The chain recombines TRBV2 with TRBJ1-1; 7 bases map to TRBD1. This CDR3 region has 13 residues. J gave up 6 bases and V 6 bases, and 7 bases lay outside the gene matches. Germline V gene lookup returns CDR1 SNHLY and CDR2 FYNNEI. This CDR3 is CASSGTGDAEAFF. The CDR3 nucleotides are TGTGCCAGCAGCGGAACAGGGGACGCTGAAGCTTTCTTT.

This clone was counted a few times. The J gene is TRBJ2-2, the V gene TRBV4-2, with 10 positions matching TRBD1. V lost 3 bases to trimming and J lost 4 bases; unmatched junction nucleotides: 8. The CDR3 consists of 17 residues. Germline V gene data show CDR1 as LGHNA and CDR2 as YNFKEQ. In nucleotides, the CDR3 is TGTGCCAGCAGCCAGCCCGACAGGGGGCTGAGCACCGGGGAGCTGTTTTTT. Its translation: CASSQPDRGLSTGELFF.

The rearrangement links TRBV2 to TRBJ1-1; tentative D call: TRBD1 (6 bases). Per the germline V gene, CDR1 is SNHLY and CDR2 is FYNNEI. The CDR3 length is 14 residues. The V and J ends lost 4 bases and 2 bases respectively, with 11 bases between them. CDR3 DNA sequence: TGTGCCAGCAGTGGACCACAGGGAAACACTGAAGCTTTCTTT. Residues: CASSGPQGNTEAFF.

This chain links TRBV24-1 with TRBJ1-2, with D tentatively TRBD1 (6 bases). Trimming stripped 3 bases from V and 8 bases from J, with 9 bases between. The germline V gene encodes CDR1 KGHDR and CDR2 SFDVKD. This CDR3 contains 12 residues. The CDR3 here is CATSDTGYGYTF. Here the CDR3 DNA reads TGTGCCACCAGTGATACAGGGTACGGCTACACCTTC.

CDR3 bases: TGTGCCAGCAGTCCTAACAGGGATCGGGGCTACACCTTC. Amino acids: CASSPNRDRGYTF. This chain joins TRBV6-5 and TRBJ1-2; possibly TRBD1 for D (6 bases). Germline CDR1 MNHEY, CDR2 SVGAGI. The CDR3 is 13 residues long. The V and J ends lost 5 bases and 8 bases respectively, with 15 bases between them.

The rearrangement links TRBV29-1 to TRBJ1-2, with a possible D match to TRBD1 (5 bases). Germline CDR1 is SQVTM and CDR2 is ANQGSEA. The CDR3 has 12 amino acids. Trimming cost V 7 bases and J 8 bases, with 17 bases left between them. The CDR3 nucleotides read TGCAGCGGTGGGGGGGAATTATTCGGCTACACCTTC. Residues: CSGGGELFGYTF.

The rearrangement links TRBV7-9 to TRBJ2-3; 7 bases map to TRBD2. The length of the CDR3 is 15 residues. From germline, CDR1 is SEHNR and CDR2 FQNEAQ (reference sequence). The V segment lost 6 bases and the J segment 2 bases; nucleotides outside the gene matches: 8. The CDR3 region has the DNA TGTGCCAGCAGACCCCGGGGAGGGTACACAGATACGCAGTATTTT. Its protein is CASRPRGGYTDTQYF.

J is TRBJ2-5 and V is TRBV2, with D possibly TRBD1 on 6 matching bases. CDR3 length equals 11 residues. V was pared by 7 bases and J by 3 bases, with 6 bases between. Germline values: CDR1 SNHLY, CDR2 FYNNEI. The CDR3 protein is CASKGEETQYF. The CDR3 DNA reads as TGTGCCAGCAAGGGGGAAGAGACCCAGTACTTC. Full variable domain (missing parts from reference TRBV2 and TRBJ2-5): EPEVTQTPSHQVTQMGQEVILRCVPISNHLYFYWYRQILGQKVEFLVSFYNNEISEKSEIFDDQFSVERPDGSNFTLKIRSTKLEDSAMYFCASKGEETQYFGPGTRLLVL.

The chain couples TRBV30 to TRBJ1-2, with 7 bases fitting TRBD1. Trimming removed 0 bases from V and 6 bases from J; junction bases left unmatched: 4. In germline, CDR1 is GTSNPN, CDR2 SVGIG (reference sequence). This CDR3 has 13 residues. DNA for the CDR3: TGTGCCTGGAGTGTGAGGGGGCAGGATGGCTACACCTTC. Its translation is CAWSVRGQDGYTF.

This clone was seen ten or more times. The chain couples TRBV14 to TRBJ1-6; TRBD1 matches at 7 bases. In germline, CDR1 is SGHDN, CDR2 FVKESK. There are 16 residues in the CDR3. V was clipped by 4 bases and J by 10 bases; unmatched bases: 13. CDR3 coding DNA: TGTGCCAGCAGCCCACACATGACAGGGCGGCAGTCACCCCTCCACTTT. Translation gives CASSPHMTGRQSPLHF.

The CDR3 bases are TGTGCCAGCGGGACAGGCTTTAATCAGCCCCAGCATTTT. It encodes CASGTGFNQPQHF. The chain links TRBV6-6 to TRBJ1-5, with 8 bases identical to TRBD1. The CDR3 spans 13 residues. The V and J ends lost 8 bases and 4 bases, in that order; junction bases with no gene match: 4. Germline loops: CDR1 MNHNY, CDR2 SVGAGI (reference sequence).